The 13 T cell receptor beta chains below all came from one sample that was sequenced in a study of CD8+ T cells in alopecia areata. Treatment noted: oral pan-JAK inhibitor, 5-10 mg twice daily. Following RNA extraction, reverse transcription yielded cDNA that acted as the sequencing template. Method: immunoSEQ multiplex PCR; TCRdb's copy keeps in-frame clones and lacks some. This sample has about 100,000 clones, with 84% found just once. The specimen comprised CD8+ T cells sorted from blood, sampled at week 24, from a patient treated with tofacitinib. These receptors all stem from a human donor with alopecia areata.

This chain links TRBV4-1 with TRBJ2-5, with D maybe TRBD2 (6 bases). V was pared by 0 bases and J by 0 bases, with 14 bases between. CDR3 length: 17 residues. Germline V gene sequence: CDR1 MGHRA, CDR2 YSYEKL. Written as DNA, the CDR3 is TGCGCCAGCAGCCAAGATCTCGGGGGACTTTACCAAGAGACCCAGTACTTC. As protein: CASSQDLGGLYQETQYF.

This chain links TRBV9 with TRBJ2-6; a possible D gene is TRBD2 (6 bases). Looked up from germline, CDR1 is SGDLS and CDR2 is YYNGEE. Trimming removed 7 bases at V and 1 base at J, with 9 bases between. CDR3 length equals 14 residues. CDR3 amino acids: CASSAGSGANVLTF. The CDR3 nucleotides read TGTGCCAGCTCCGCGGGATCTGGGGCCAACGTCCTGACTTTC. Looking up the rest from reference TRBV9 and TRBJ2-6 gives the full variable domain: DSGVTQTPKHLITATGQRVTLRCSPRSGDLSVYWYQQSLDQGLQFLIQYYNGEERAKGNILERFSAQQFPDLHSELNLSSLELGDSALYFCASSAGSGANVLTFGAGSRLTVL.

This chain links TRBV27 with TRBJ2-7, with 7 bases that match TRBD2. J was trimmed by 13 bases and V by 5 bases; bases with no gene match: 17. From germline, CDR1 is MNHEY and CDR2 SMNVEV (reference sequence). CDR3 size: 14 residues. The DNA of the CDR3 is TGTGCCAGCAGTGCCCAACTCGGACTAGTCTCGAAATACTTC. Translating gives CASSAQLGLVSKYF.

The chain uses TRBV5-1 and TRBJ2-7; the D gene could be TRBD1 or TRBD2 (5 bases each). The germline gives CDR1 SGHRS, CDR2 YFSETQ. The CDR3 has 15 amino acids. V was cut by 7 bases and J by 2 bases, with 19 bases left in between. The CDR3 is CASRSLGRATYEQYF. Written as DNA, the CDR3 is TGCGCCAGCCGCTCATTGGGGCGGGCCACCTACGAGCAGTACTTC.

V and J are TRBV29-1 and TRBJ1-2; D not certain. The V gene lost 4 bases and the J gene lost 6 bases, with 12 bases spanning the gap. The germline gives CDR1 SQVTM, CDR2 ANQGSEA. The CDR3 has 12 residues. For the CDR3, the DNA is TGCAGCGTTGGGTGGGCAGCTGATGGCTACACCTTC. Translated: CSVGWAADGYTF.

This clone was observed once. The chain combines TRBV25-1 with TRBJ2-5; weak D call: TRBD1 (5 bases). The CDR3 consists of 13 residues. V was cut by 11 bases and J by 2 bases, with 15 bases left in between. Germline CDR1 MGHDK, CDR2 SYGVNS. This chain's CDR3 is CASVSRAQETQYF. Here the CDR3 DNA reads TGTGCCTCCGTGAGCAGGGCGCAAGAGACCCAGTACTTC.

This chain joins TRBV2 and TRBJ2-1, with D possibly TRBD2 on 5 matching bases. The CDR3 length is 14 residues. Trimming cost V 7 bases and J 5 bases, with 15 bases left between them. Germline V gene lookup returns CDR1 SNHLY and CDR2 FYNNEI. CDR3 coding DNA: TGTGCCAGCAACCCGACTATCAAACACAATGAGCAGTTCTTC. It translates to CASNPTIKHNEQFF.

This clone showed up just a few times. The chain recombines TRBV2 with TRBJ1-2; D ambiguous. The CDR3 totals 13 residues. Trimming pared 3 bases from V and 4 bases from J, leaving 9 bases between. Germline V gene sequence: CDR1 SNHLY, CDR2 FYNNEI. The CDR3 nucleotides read TGTGCCAGCAGTGAGGAGTACCTCTATGGCTACACCTTC. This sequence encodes CASSEEYLYGYTF.

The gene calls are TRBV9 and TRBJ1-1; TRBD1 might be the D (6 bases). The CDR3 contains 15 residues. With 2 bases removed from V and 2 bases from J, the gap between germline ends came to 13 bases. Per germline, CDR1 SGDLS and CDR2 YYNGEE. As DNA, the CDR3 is TGTGCCAGCAGCGTTTCGGACAGCGGAAACACTGAAGCTTTCTTT. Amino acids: CASSVSDSGNTEAFF.

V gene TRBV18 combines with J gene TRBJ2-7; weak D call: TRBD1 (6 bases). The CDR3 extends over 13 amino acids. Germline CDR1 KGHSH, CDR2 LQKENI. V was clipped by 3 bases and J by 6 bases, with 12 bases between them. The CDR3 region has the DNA TGTGCCAGCTCACCCCGGACAGTCGGCGAGCAGTACTTC. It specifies CASSPRTVGEQYF.

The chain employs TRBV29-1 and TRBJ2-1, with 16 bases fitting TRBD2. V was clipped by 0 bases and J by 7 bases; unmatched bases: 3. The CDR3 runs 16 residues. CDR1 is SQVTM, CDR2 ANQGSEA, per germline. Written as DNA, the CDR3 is TGCAGCGTTGAAGAGGGACTAGCGGGGGGGTATAATGAGCAGTTCTTC. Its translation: CSVEEGLAGGYNEQFF.

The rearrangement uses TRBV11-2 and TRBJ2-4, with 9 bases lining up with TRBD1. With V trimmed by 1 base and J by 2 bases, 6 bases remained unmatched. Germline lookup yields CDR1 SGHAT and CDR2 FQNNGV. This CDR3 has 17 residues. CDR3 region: CASSLGRTGETKNIQYF. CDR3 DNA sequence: TGTGCCAGCAGCTTAGGCAGGACAGGGGAAACCAAAAACATTCAGTACTTC.

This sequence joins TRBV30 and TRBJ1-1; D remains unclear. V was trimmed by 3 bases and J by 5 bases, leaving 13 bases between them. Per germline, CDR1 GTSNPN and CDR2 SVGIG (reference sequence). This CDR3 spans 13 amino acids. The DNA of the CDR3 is TGTGCCTGGAGAGCGACTGGACGGACTGAAGCTTTCTTT. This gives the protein CAWRATGRTEAFF.